These 28 T cell receptor beta chains originate from one sample sequenced in a study of cytomegalovirus exposure and HLA in healthy donors. 60 Vbeta and 13 Jbeta primers were used in PCR. The protocol was immunoSEQ multiplex PCR, while the TCRdb copy is restricted to in-frame clones and leaves out a portion. The sample carries 100,000 to 150,000 clones, 78% recorded once. Sequenced material: PBMCs. The receptors stem from a female donor in good health and CMV-seronegative.

The chain has TRBV9 and TRBJ2-5, with 9 bases fitting TRBD2. The closer fit of TRBJ2-7 to the DNA end suggests the J call may be wrong. CDR3 length: 15 amino acids. Germline CDR1 SGDLS, CDR2 YYNGEE. CDR3: CASSATGTSSYEQYF. As DNA, the CDR3 is TGTGCCAGCAGCGCTACCGGGACTAGCAGCTACGAGCAGTACTTC.

This clone was detected a few times. CDR3 bases: TGCAGCCTCGCAGGGGCAGATACGCAGTATTTT. It yields the protein CSLAGADTQYF. This chain joins TRBV29-1 and TRBJ2-3, with D possibly TRBD1 on 6 matching bases. CDR3 length: 11 residues. Germline V lookup: CDR1 SQVTM, CDR2 ANQGSEA. Between the trimmed V and J ends, which lost 8 bases and 4 bases, there was a span of 10 bases.

This clone has only a few counts. This chain's CDR3 is CASSLDRGNYGYTF. Here the CDR3 DNA reads TGTGCCAGCAGCTTAGATAGGGGGAACTATGGCTACACCTTC. V usage is TRBV11-2 and J usage is TRBJ1-2; D is possibly TRBD1 (6 bases). The CDR3 covers 14 residues. V was shortened by 0 bases and J by 2 bases, with 7 bases between the two germline ends. Germline CDR1 SGHAT, CDR2 FQNNGV.

The CDR3 coding sequence is TGTGCCAGCAGTTCGGGGAGCGGGAGTTGGTATGAGCAGTTCTTC. It yields the protein CASSSGSGSWYEQFF. This rearrangement joins TRBV6-6 to TRBJ2-1; 8 bases map to TRBD2. CDR1 and CDR2 (germline): MNHNY, SVGAGI (reference sequence). V lost 4 bases, J lost 8 bases, and 10 bases stayed unmatched. CDR3 size: 15 residues.

The chain joins TRBV9 to TRBJ2-5, with a tentative D call TRBD1 (6 bases). CDR3 length equals 15 residues. Germline values: CDR1 SGDLS, CDR2 YYNGEE. The germline V and J ends were trimmed by 0 bases and 5 bases, with 14 bases remaining between them. The CDR3, as DNA: TGTGCCAGCAGCGTAGCCTGGTGGGACACGGAGACCCAGTACTTC. Translation gives CASSVAWWDTETQYF. Supplemented by reference TRBV9 and TRBJ2-5, the full variable domain reads DSGVTQTPKHLITATGQRVTLRCSPRSGDLSVYWYQQSLDQGLQFLIQYYNGEERAKGNILERFSAQQFPDLHSELNLSSLELGDSALYFCASSVAWWDTETQYFGPGTRLLVL.

This chain joins TRBV30 and TRBJ1-2; 8 nucleotides match TRBD1. CDR1 GTSNPN and CDR2 SVGIG come from the germline V gene (reference sequence). J lost 4 bases, V lost 8 bases, and 15 bases had no gene match. This CDR3 spans 15 amino acids. The CDR3 DNA is TGTGCCGGGGACCCACGACAGGGGTACAGCTATGGCTACACCTTC. It codes for CAGDPRQGYSYGYTF.

The V and J genes are TRBV4-2 and TRBJ2-4; the D gene is possibly TRBD2 (6 bases). CDR1 and CDR2 from the germline V gene are LGHNA and YNFKEQ. This CDR3 is 16 amino acids long. Trimming cost V 4 bases and J 1 base, with 14 bases left between them. The CDR3: CASSPLGGRAKNIQYF. As DNA, the CDR3 is TGTGCCAGCAGCCCTCTGGGGGGAAGGGCCAAAAACATTCAGTACTTC.

CDR3 DNA sequence: TGTGCCAGTGGCGGATCCTACGAGCAGTACTTC. This codes for CASGGSYEQYF. The genes are TRBV6-6 and TRBJ2-7; D gene ambiguous. This CDR3 comprises 11 residues. The V and J ends lost 9 bases and 1 base respectively, with 7 bases between them. Germline CDR1 is MNHNY and CDR2 is SVGAGI (reference sequence).

Of note for this clone: Different DNA sequences within this sample yield the same CDR3. The chain carries TRBV30 and TRBJ2-7; D might be TRBD1 (6 bases). The germline V gene has CDR1 GTSNPN and CDR2 SVGIG (reference sequence). There are 12 residues in the CDR3. Trimming removed 1 base at V and 4 bases at J, with 8 bases between. CDR3 sequence reads: CAWSAQGYEQYF. The CDR3 nucleotides are TGTGCCTGGAGTGCACAGGGTTACGAGCAGTACTTC.

The CDR3 loop is CASSLVISGTGHYGYTF. CDR3 bases: TGTGCCAGCAGCTTAGTCATCTCCGGGACAGGCCACTATGGCTACACCTTC. J is TRBJ1-2 and V is TRBV7-2, with 8 positions matching TRBD1. The CDR3 is 17 residues long. Germline assignment: CDR1 SGHTA and CDR2 FQGNSA. Trimming removed 1 base from V and 3 bases from J; junction bases left unmatched: 10. Looking up the rest from reference TRBV7-2 and TRBJ1-2 gives the full variable domain: GAGVSQSPSNKVTEKGKDVELRCDPISGHTALYWYRQSLGQGLEFLIYFQGNSAPDKSGLPSDRFSAERTGGSVSTLTIQRTQQEDSAVYLCASSLVISGTGHYGYTFGSGTRLTVV.

This rearrangement joins TRBV19 to TRBJ1-1; the match to TRBD1 covers 7 bases. The V gene end was trimmed by 5 bases and the J gene end by 4 bases; junction bases not matched to a gene: 10. Per germline, CDR1 LNHDA and CDR2 SQIVND (reference sequence). This CDR3 has 15 residues. CDR3 in DNA: TGTGCCAGTAGTCAGGGGGGACACCTGGTCACTGAAGCTTTCTTT. Translating gives CASSQGGHLVTEAFF.

The table lists this clone with a few counts. V usage is TRBV2 and J usage is TRBJ2-1; maybe TRBD1 (6 bases). Trimming took off 6 bases at V and 7 bases at J, with 19 bases between the two ends. The CDR3 has 15 amino acids. Germline-derived CDR1 and CDR2 are SNHLY and FYNNEI. The CDR3 DNA sequence: TGTGCCAGCAGGAGGGACCTGGGGGCTGGTAATGAGCAGTTCTTC. It encodes CASRRDLGAGNEQFF.

This chain uses TRBV28 with TRBJ2-1; a possible D gene is TRBD1 (7 bases). The CDR3 sequence is 16 residues long. Between the trimmed V and J ends, which lost 6 bases and 4 bases, there was a span of 19 bases. CDR1 MDHEN and CDR2 SYDVKM come from the germline V gene. This chain's CDR3 is CASRLGRDREYNEQFF. The DNA of the CDR3 is TGTGCCAGCAGACTAGGGCGGGACAGAGAATACAATGAGCAGTTCTTC. The full variable domain, its missing parts supplied by reference TRBV28 and TRBJ2-1, is DVKVTQSSRYLVKRTGEKVFLECVQDMDHENMFWYRQDPGLGLRLIYFSYDVKMKEKGDIPEGYSVSREKKERFSLILESASTNQTSMYLCASRLGRDREYNEQFFGPGTRLTVL.

This rearrangement joins TRBV29-1 to TRBJ2-3; TRBD2 aligns across 13 bases. The germline CDR1 and CDR2 sequences are SQVTM and ANQGSEA. The CDR3 consists of 17 residues. V shed 8 bases, J shed 4 bases, and the junction held 15 bases outside the gene matches. The CDR3 DNA reads as TGCAGCCTCCGAGGACTAGCGGGAGTTCAGGGGGCAGATACGCAGTATTTT. Amino acid sequence: CSLRGLAGVQGADTQYF.

V is TRBV7-9 and J is TRBJ2-7; 8 nucleotides line up with TRBD1. Trimming cost V 5 bases and J 2 bases; bases outside gene matches: 8. The CDR3 runs 15 residues. Germline V gives CDR1 SEHNR, CDR2 FQNEAQ (reference sequence). This CDR3 is CASSPGQGGTYEQYF. The CDR3 DNA reads TGTGCCAGCAGCCCAGGACAGGGTGGAACCTACGAGCAGTACTTC. Drawing the rest from reference TRBV7-9 and TRBJ2-7, the complete variable domain is DTGVSQNPRHKITKRGQNVTFRCDPISEHNRLYWYRQTLGQGPEFLTYFQNEAQLEKSRLLSDRFSAERPKGSFSTLEIQRTEQGDSAMYLCASSPGQGGTYEQYFGPGTRLTVT.

This chain links TRBV7-2 with TRBJ1-4; D remains unclear. The CDR3 extends over 14 amino acids. CDR1 is SGHTA, CDR2 FQGNSA, per germline. Trimming took 3 bases from V and 7 from J, leaving 12 bases between them. CDR3 loop: CASSLLGVGEKLFF. The CDR3 DNA reads as TGTGCCAGCAGCTTGCTAGGTGTGGGTGAAAAACTGTTTTTT.

V is TRBV19 and J is TRBJ2-7; 8 nucleotides line up with TRBD1. This CDR3 is 14 amino acids long. Per the germline V gene, CDR1 is LNHDA and CDR2 is SQIVND (reference sequence). Germline trimming cut 5 bases from V and 2 bases from J; bases unmatched to any gene: 5. As DNA, the CDR3 is TGTGCCAGTAGTCTCGACAGGGGCGCCTACGAGCAGTACTTC. Its translation is CASSLDRGAYEQYF.

The rearrangement uses TRBV18 and TRBJ2-1, with 9 bases aligning to TRBD2. Trimming removed 6 bases from V and 2 bases from J; junction bases left unmatched: 5. The CDR3 has 15 residues. Germline-derived CDR1 and CDR2 are KGHSH and LQKENI. The CDR3 loop reads CASSEREVTYNEQFF. The CDR3 DNA follows: TGTGCCAGCTCCGAGCGGGAGGTCACCTACAATGAGCAGTTCTTC.

J is TRBJ2-7 and V is TRBV7-2; 9 positions match TRBD2. Trimming took 3 bases from V and 4 from J; bases not matched to a gene: 7. Looked up from germline, CDR1 is SGHTA and CDR2 is FQGNSA. This CDR3 has 15 residues. The chain's CDR3 is CASSFLASGMYEQYF. The CDR3 DNA follows: TGTGCCAGCAGCTTCCTGGCTAGCGGGATGTACGAGCAGTACTTC. Variable domain in full (rest from reference TRBV7-2 and TRBJ2-7): GAGVSQSPSNKVTEKGKDVELRCDPISGHTALYWYRQSLGQGLEFLIYFQGNSAPDKSGLPSDRFSAERTGGSVSTLTIQRTQQEDSAVYLCASSFLASGMYEQYFGPGTRLTVT.

The CDR3 reads CASSLGTGERQKLFF. As DNA, the CDR3 is TGTGCCAGCAGTTTAGGCACAGGGGAGAGGCAAAAACTGTTTTTT. This rearrangement joins TRBV28 to TRBJ1-4; TRBD1 agrees at 7 bases. CDR3 size: 15 residues. The J segment lost 9 bases and the V segment lost 2 bases, leaving 9 bases of the junction unmatched. Germline CDR1 reads MDHEN; CDR2 reads SYDVKM.

J is TRBJ2-1 and V is TRBV11-1, with 9 positions matching TRBD2. The J segment lost 4 bases and the V segment lost 3 bases, leaving 4 bases of the junction unmatched. The germline gives CDR1 SGHAT, CDR2 FQDESV (reference sequence). The length of the CDR3 is 15 residues. The CDR3 sequence is CASSFRTSEYNEQFF. For the CDR3, the DNA is TGTGCCAGCAGCTTCCGGACTAGCGAGTACAATGAGCAGTTCTTC.

The chain recombines TRBV19 with TRBJ1-5; D perhaps matches TRBD1 (6 bases). V lost 7 bases and J 7 bases, leaving 17 bases between the germline ends. The length of the CDR3 is 14 residues. Germline V lookup: CDR1 LNHDA, CDR2 SQIVND (reference sequence). This CDR3 reads CASTAQQGMQPQHF. As DNA, the CDR3 is TGTGCCAGTACGGCTCAACAGGGAATGCAGCCCCAGCATTTT.

The J gene is TRBJ1-1, the V gene TRBV7-9; D might be TRBD1 (6 bases). The CDR3 consists of 16 residues. The V end was cut by 3 bases, the J end by 5 bases, with 19 bases between. Germline CDR1 SEHNR, CDR2 FQNEAQ (reference sequence). CDR3 loop: CASSFPLRIRGTEAFF. CDR3 DNA sequence: TGTGCCAGCAGCTTTCCCTTACGCATCAGGGGAACTGAAGCTTTCTTT.

The chain uses TRBV2 and TRBJ1-4; 8 nucleotides match TRBD1. Germline V gene data show CDR1 as SNHLY and CDR2 as FYNNEI. V dropped 7 bases and J dropped 5; count of bases not matched to a gene: 18. CDR3 length: 18 residues. The CDR3 loop reads CASNSDRERPTINEKLFF. DNA for the CDR3: TGTGCCAGCAATTCGGACAGGGAGCGCCCTACTATAAATGAAAAACTGTTTTTT.

CDR3 in DNA: TGTGCCAGCTCACTGGGACAGGGCACCTACAATGAGCAGTTCTTC. Its translation: CASSLGQGTYNEQFF. The J gene is TRBJ2-1, the V gene TRBV18; 9 bases are a match to TRBD1. Germline V CDR1 and CDR2: KGHSH, LQKENI. V gave up 4 bases and J gave up 2 bases; unmatched junction bases: 3. This CDR3 contains 15 residues.

V and J are TRBV27 and TRBJ2-2, with D tentatively TRBD1 (6 bases). The germline V and J ends were trimmed by 4 bases and 13 bases, with 25 bases remaining between them. The germline CDR1 and CDR2 sequences are MNHEY and SMNVEV (reference sequence). This CDR3 spans 16 amino acids. The CDR3 nucleotides are TGTGCCAGCAGTTCCTGGTGGCAGGGGTCGATAGTAGGGCTGTTTTTT. This sequence encodes CASSSWWQGSIVGLFF.

This clone was observed once. This chain connects TRBV4-1 to TRBJ2-2, with TRBD1 matching over 7 bases. The germline CDR1 and CDR2 sequences are MGHRA and YSYEKL. V gave up 4 bases and J gave up 0 bases; unmatched junction bases: 5. The CDR3 sequence is 16 residues long. The CDR3 loop reads CASSPRGQSNTGELFF. The CDR3, as DNA: TGCGCCAGCAGCCCAAGGGGGCAGTCGAACACCGGGGAGCTGTTTTTT.

This chain joins TRBV28 and TRBJ1-5; TRBD1 is a possible D gene (6 bases). The germline V gene has CDR1 MDHEN and CDR2 SYDVKM. Trimming took off 0 bases at V and 7 bases at J, with 16 bases between the two ends. This CDR3 region has 16 residues. The CDR3 coding sequence is TGTGCCAGCAGTTTATGGGCAGGGGTAGCGGGACAGCCCCAGCATTTT. This translates into CASSLWAGVAGQPQHF.